The rows below give T cell receptor beta chains drawn from one sample of a study of sequential checkpoint blockade in melanoma. Measured with immunoSEQ multiplex PCR; TCRdb has only the in-frame clones, and not every one. Among several hundred clones listed, 15% to 20% were seen once. The sample consisted of tumor tissue (inferred from file names), taken from a patient given nivolumab and ipilimumab in sequence. All receptors derive from a human donor with melanoma. Both conserved end residues are part of each CDR3. The D gene is left open where the match is weak. Not every row has a clone size; where given, it reads once, few, many or a size class.

J gene,D gene,V gene,clone size,CDR3 DNA,CDR3 protein
TRBJ2-3,.,TRBV11-3,medium-sized,TGTGCCAGCAGCTCCGGGACACTTAGCACAGATACGCAGTATTTT,CASSSGTLSTDTQYF
TRBJ2-1,.,TRBV6-8,few,TGTGCCAGCAGTTACATCCCGGGGTTTACCTACAATGAGCAGTTCTTC,CASSYIPGFTYNEQFF
TRBJ2-1,.,TRBV11-3,large,TGTGCCAGCAGCTTAAGCCTGGGACTGGATTTCAATGAGCAGTTCTTC,CASSLSLGLDFNEQFF
TRBJ1-5,TRBD1,TRBV6-8,medium-sized,TGTGCCAGCAGTCCGCTCCGAACAGGGGTGAACAATCAGCCCCAGCATTTT,CASSPLRTGVNNQPQHF
TRBJ1-3,.,TRBV11-3,large,TGTGCCAGCAGCTTAGGAGACAGCCGAAACACCATATATTTT,CASSLGDSRNTIYF
TRBJ1-2,.,TRBV5-1,.,TGCGCCAGCAGCTTGGGGCCGGGCGGGATGGTGAATGGCTACACCTTC,CASSLGPGGMVNGYTF
TRBJ1-6,.,TRBV11-3,large,TGTGCCAGCAGCCCCGGAAGCTCCTATAATTCACCCCTCCACTTT,CASSPGSSYNSPLHF
TRBJ2-1,.,TRBV6-7,.,TGTGCCAGCAGTGAATGGGGGGAGCAGTTCTTC,CASSEWGEQFF
TRBJ2-6,TRBD1,TRBV11-3,medium-sized,TGTGCCAGCAGCCACAGGGGCTCTGGGGCCAACGTCCTGACTTTC,CASSHRGSGANVLTF
TRBJ2-7,TRBD2,TRBV6-8,large,TGTGCCAGCAGTTACGGGACTAGCGGACACTACGAGCAGTACTTC,CASSYGTSGHYEQYF
TRBJ2-7,TRBD1,TRBV6-8,few,TGTGCCAGCAGGGCGGGACAGGGGTACGAGCAGTACTTC,CASRAGQGYEQYF
TRBJ1-5,.,TRBV19,.,TGTGCCAGTAGTATTTCCCCCGGGTCCGATCAGCCCCAGCATTTT,CASSISPGSDQPQHF
TRBJ2-7,.,TRBV18,.,TGTGCCAGCTCACAGAGCCCAAGAACCTACGAGCAGTACTTC,CASSQSPRTYEQYF
TRBJ1-5,.,TRBV11-3,medium-sized,TGTGCCAGCAGCTTAGGAGGAGGGGGTGGGCAGCCCCAGCATTTT,CASSLGGGGGQPQHF
TRBJ1-1,TRBD1,TRBV6-8,large,TGTGCCAGCAGGGCGACAGGGCTGAACACTGAAGCTTTCTTT,CASRATGLNTEAFF
TRBJ2-3,TRBD2,TRBV15,.,TGTGCCACCAGCATCGCGGCGGGAGGAGGGGATACGCAGTATTTT,CATSIAAGGGDTQYF
TRBJ2-7,.,TRBV6-7,few,TGTGCCAGCAGTGAAAAGTACGAGCAGTACTTC,CASSEKYEQYF
TRBJ1-1,.,TRBV6-8,.,TGTGCCAGCAGTTACATGGGGGAGGACACTGAAGCTTTCTTT,CASSYMGEDTEAFF
TRBJ2-2,.,TRBV6-8,few,TGTGCCAGCAGTTGGACTGTAAACACCGGGGAGCTGTTTTTT,CASSWTVNTGELFF
TRBJ2-5,.,TRBV6-8,few,TGTGCCAGCAGTTCTGGACAGCTGGCTGGAGAGACCCAGTACTTC,CASSSGQLAGETQYF
TRBJ2-5,.,TRBV29-1,.,TGCAGCTTCATCGGAGGTAGACAAGAGACCCAGTACTTC,CSFIGGRQETQYF
TRBJ2-4,.,TRBV28,large,TGTGCCAGCAGTTTCCTGGGTACGGGAAACATTCAGTACTTC,CASSFLGTGNIQYF
TRBJ2-5,.,TRBV30,.,TGTGCCTGGAGTAGATTAGCAGGGACCCAGTACTTC,CAWSRLAGTQYF
TRBJ1-1,.,TRBV6-8,few,TGTGCCAGCAGTGACTCTTCCCTCACTGAAGCTTTCTTT,CASSDSSLTEAFF
TRBJ2-7,.,TRBV4-1,few,TGCGCCAGCAGCCAAGCCCGGGGATCCTACGAGCAGTACTTC,CASSQARGSYEQYF
TRBJ2-7,TRBD1,TRBV6-8,.,TGTGCCAGCAGTTTCGGACAGGCCCCCTACGAGCAGTACTTC,CASSFGQAPYEQYF
TRBJ1-1,.,TRBV6-7,few,TGTGCCAGCGTGGGGCACACTGAAGCTTTCTTT,CASVGHTEAFF
TRBJ2-6,.,TRBV11-3,large,TGTGCCAGCAGCGCGTCAGCGAGACGACAAAGTCGGGCCAACGTCCTGACTTTC,CASSASARRQSRANVLTF
TRBJ1-2,.,TRBV6-8,large,TGTGCCATCTCTAACCTGGGGCAAGGAGGCTATGGCTACACCTTC,CAISNLGQGGYGYTF
TRBJ2-6,.,TRBV19,few,TGTGCCACACGAGGGGGATCTGGGGCCAACGTCCTGACTTTC,CATRGGSGANVLTF
TRBJ1-1,.,TRBV18,few,TGTGCCAGCTCAACGGTTCACACTGAAGCTTTCTTT,CASSTVHTEAFF
TRBJ2-1,.,TRBV16,few,TGTGCCAGCAGCCACCCATCGAAGGGGGATGAGCAGTTCTTC,CASSHPSKGDEQFF
TRBJ2-3,.,TRBV19,.,TGTGCCAGTAGTATTTCGGCAGGCGGGTACACAGATACGCAGTATTTT,CASSISAGGYTDTQYF
TRBJ1-2,TRBD1,TRBV6-8,.,TGTGCCAGCAGTTTGGACAGGGGGCGGTGGGGTGGCTACACCTTC,CASSLDRGRWGGYTF
TRBJ1-1,.,TRBV11-3,large,TGTGCCAGCAGCTCCTACGGGACATTGAACACTGAAGCTTTCTTT,CASSSYGTLNTEAFF
TRBJ1-4,.,TRBV5-1,.,TGCGCCAGCAGCTTGGCGAGTGCAGGGAATGAAAAACTGTTTTTT,CASSLASAGNEKLFF
TRBJ2-1,TRBD2,TRBV11-3,large,TGTGCCAGCAGCTTAGGACTAGCGGGAGCTCGCCCTCTTAAAAATGAGCAGTTCTTC,CASSLGLAGARPLKNEQFF
TRBJ2-1,TRBD2,TRBV4-2,medium-sized,TGTGCCAGCAGCCAAGAAGCCCGGGGACTAGCGGGATCGGGGTCCTACAATGAGCAGTTCTTC,CASSQEARGLAGSGSYNEQFF
TRBJ2-1,.,TRBV11-3,large,TGTGCCAGCAGCCAAGTTCTGGGGACCTACAATGAGCAGTTCTTC,CASSQVLGTYNEQFF
TRBJ2-1,.,TRBV6-1,few,TGTGCCAGCAGTGAAGTCGCAAGCTCTTACAATGAGCAGTTCTTC,CASSEVASSYNEQFF
TRBJ1-4,.,TRBV15,few,TGTGCCACCAGCGGGGGGGGCGGTGCAACTAATGAAAAACTGTTTTTT,CATSGGGGATNEKLFF
TRBJ1-4,.,TRBV29-1,few,TGCAGCGTGGCCGGGACGGCTTATGAAAAACTGTTTTTT,CSVAGTAYEKLFF
TRBJ1-2,TRBD1,TRBV19,.,TGTGCCAGTAGTATAGCGACAGGGGACAATTCTTATGGCTACACCTTC,CASSIATGDNSYGYTF
TRBJ1-2,.,TRBV11-3,medium-sized,TGTGCCAGCAGCTCTGGTGCATCAAGCAGAAAGACCTATGGCTACACCTTC,CASSSGASSRKTYGYTF
TRBJ2-7,TRBD2,TRBV12-5,.,TGTGCTAGTGGTTTGGCGGCCTGGACTAGCGGCGAGCAGTACTTC,CASGLAAWTSGEQYF
TRBJ2-7,TRBD1,TRBV5-1,.,TGCGCCAGCAGCTCGTCCGGGACAGGGGCCTACGAGCAGTACTTC,CASSSSGTGAYEQYF
TRBJ2-3,TRBD2,TRBV5-1,few,TGCGCCAGCAGCCCTGGACTAGGAGGAGATACGCAGTATTTT,CASSPGLGGDTQYF
TRBJ2-2,.,TRBV14,.,TGTGCCAGCAGAGTGGGGGCGTGGGCCGGGGAGCTGTTTTTT,CASRVGAWAGELFF
TRBJ1-2,.,TRBV11-3,medium-sized,TGTGCCAGCACCTCGGGAGGGGCAGGCTATGGCTACACCTTC,CASTSGGAGYGYTF
TRBJ2-1,.,TRBV11-3,large,TGTGCCAGCAGCCAAGTCCCCGGGGGAAACAATGAGCAGTTCTTC,CASSQVPGGNNEQFF
TRBJ1-1,.,TRBV19,few,TGTGCCAGTTTACAGACCCCGATGAACACTGAAGCTTTCTTT,CASLQTPMNTEAFF
TRBJ1-5,.,TRBV6-1,few,TGTGCCAGCAGTGAAGTGGGTAGCAGGAGGAGGGCTCAGCCCCAGCATTTT,CASSEVGSRRRAQPQHF
TRBJ1-1,.,TRBV9,medium-sized,TGTGCCAGCAGCCAAATGAACACTGAAGCTTTCTTT,CASSQMNTEAFF
TRBJ1-3,.,TRBV18,.,TGTGCCAGCTCGCACACCCGGAGCTCTGGAAACACCATATATTTT,CASSHTRSSGNTIYF
TRBJ2-7,.,TRBV11-3,medium-sized,TGTGCCAGCAGCTTAGACAGGGCCCCCTACGAGCAGTACTTC,CASSLDRAPYEQYF
TRBJ2-1,TRBD2,TRBV6-8,few,TGTGCCAGCAGTTACTTGCGGGGGGGCAATAATGAGCAGTTCTTC,CASSYLRGGNNEQFF
TRBJ1-4,.,TRBV11-3,large,TGTGCCAGCAGCCCCGTAGGGGCCGGTGAAAAACTGTTTTTT,CASSPVGAGEKLFF
TRBJ2-6,.,TRBV14,.,TGTGCCAGCAGCCAAGGCCAGCTATTTTCGTCCAACGTCCTGACTTTC,CASSQGQLFSSNVLTF
TRBJ1-1,.,TRBV23-1,large,TGCGCCAGCAGCCAAGGAGGGAACACTGAAGCTTTCTTT,CASSQGGNTEAFF